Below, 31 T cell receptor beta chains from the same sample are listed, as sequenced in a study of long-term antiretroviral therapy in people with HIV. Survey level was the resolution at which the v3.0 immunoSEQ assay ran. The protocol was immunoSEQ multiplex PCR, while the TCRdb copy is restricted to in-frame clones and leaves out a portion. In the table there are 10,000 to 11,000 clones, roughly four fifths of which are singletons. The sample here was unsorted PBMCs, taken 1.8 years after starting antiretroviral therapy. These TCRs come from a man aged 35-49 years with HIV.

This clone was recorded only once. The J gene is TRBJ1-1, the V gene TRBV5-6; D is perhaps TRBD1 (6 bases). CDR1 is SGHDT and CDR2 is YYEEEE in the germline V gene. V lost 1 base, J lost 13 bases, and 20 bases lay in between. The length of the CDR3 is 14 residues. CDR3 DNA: TGTGCCAGCAGCTTGCCGGGACAAACGACGGTGAATTTCTTT. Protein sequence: CASSLPGQTTVNFF. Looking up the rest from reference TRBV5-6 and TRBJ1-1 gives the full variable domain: DAGVTQSPTHLIKTRGQQVTLRCSPKSGHDTVSWYQQALGQGPQFIFQYYEEEERQRGNFPDRFSGHQFPNYSSELNVNALLLGDSALYLCASSLPGQTTVNFFGQGTRLTVV.

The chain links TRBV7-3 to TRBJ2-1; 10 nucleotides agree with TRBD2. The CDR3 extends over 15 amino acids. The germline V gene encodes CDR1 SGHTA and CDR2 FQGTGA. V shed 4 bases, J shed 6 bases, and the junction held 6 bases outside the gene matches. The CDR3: CASSSLAGASNEQFF. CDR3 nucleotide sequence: TGTGCCAGCAGCTCTCTAGCGGGAGCAAGCAATGAGCAGTTCTTC.

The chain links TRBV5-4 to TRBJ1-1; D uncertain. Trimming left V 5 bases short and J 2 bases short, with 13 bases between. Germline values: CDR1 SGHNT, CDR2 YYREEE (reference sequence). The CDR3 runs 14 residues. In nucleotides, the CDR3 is TGTGCCAGCAGTTGGGTAGGGAAAAACACTGAAGCTTTCTTT. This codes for CASSWVGKNTEAFF.

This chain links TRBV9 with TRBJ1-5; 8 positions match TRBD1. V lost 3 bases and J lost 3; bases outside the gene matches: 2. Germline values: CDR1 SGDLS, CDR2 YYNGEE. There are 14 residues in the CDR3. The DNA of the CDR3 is TGTGCCAGCAGCGCACAGGGGGACAATCAGCCCCAGCATTTT. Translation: CASSAQGDNQPQHF.

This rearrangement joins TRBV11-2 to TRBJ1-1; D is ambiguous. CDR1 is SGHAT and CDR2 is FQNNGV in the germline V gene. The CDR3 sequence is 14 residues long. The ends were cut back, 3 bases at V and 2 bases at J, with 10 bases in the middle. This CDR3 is CASSFTRFNTEAFF. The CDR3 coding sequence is TGTGCCAGCAGCTTTACACGATTCAACACTGAAGCTTTCTTT.

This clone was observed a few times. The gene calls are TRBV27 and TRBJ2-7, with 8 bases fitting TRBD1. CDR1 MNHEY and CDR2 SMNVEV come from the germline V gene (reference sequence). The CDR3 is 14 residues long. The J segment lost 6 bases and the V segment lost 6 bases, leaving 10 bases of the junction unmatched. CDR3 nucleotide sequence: TGTGCCAGCAGGACGGGACAGGTGACGGGCGAGCAGTACTTC. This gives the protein CASRTGQVTGEQYF.

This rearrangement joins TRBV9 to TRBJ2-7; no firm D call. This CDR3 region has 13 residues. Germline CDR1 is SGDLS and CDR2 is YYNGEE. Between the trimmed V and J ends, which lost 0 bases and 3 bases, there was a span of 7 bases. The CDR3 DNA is TGTGCCAGCAGCGTAGGGTTTAGCTACGAGCAGTACTTC. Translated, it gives CASSVGFSYEQYF.

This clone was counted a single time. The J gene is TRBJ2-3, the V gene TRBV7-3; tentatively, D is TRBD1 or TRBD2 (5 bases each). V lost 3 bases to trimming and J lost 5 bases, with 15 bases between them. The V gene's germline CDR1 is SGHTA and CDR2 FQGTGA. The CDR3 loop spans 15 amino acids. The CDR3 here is CASSFQPGTLDTQYF. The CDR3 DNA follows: TGTGCCAGCAGCTTCCAGCCCGGGACCCTAGATACGCAGTATTTT. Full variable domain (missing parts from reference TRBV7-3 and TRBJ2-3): GAGVSQTPSNKVTEKGKYVELRCDPISGHTALYWYRQSLGQGPEFLIYFQGTGAADDSGLPNDRFFAVRPEGSVSTLKIQRTERGDSAVYLCASSFQPGTLDTQYFGPGTRLTVL.

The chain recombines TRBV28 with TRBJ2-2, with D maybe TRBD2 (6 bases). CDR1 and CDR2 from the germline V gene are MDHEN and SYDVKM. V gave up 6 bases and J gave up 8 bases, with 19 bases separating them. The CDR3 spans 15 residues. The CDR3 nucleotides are TGTGCCAGCAGCCTCGGGACTCCGGGCTTGGGGGAGCTGTTTTTT. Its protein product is CASSLGTPGLGELFF.

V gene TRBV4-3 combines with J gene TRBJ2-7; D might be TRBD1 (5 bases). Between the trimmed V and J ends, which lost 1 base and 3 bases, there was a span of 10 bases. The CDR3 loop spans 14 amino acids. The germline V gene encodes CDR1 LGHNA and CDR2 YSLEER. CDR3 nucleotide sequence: TGCGCCAGCAGCCAAGGCAGGGTTAACTACGAGCAGTACTTC. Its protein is CASSQGRVNYEQYF.

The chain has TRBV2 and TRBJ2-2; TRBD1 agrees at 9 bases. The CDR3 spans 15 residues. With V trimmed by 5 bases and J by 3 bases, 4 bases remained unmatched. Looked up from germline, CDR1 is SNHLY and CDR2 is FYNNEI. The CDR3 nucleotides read TGTGCCAGCAGTCGGGACAGGGCGGACACCGGGGAGCTGTTTTTT. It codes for CASSRDRADTGELFF.

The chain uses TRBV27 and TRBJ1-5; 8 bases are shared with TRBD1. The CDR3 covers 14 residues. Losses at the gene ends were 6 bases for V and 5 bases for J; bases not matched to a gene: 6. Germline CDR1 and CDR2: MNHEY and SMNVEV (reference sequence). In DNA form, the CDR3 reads TGTGCCAGCAGACCCAACAGGGGGGATCAGCCCCAGCATTTT. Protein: CASRPNRGDQPQHF.

Here the CDR3 reads CASSSGGLGLGGELFF. CDR3 in DNA: TGTGCCAGCAGCTCAGGGGGCCTCGGACTAGGCGGGGAGCTGTTTTTT. The chain is built from TRBV7-3 and TRBJ2-2, with D tentatively TRBD1 (8 bases). V lost 4 bases and J 7 bases, leaving 19 bases between the germline ends. This CDR3 spans 16 amino acids. CDR1 and CDR2 from the germline V gene are SGHTA and FQGTGA. The variable domain in full, with the rest retrieved from reference TRBV7-3 and TRBJ2-2, is GAGVSQTPSNKVTEKGKYVELRCDPISGHTALYWYRQSLGQGPEFLIYFQGTGAADDSGLPNDRFFAVRPEGSVSTLKIQRTERGDSAVYLCASSSGGLGLGGELFFGEGSRLTVL.

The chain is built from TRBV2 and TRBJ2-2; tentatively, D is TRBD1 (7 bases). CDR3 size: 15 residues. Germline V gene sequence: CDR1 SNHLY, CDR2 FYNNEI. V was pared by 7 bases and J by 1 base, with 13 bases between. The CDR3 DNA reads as TGTGCCAGCAAGGGTCAGGGGGGGAACACCGGGGAGCTGTTTTTT. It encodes CASKGQGGNTGELFF.

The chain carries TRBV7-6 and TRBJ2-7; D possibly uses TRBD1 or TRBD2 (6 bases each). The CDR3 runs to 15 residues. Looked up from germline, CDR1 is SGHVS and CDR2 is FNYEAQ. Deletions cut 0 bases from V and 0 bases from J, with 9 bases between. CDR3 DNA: TGTGCCAGCAGCTTAGCCGGGGGCAGCTCCTACGAGCAGTACTTC. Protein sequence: CASSLAGGSSYEQYF.

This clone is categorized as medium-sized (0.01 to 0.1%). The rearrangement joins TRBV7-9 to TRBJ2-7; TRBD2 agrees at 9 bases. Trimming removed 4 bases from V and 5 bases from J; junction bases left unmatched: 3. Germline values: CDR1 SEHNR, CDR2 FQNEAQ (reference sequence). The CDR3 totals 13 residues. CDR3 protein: CASSYSSGNEQYF. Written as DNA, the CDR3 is TGTGCCAGCAGCTATTCTAGCGGGAACGAGCAGTACTTC.

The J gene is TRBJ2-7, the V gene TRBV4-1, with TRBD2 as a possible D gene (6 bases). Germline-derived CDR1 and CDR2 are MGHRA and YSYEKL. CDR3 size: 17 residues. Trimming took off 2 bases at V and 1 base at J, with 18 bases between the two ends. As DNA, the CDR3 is TGCGCCAGCAGCCAACGACCCACAATAGCGGATTCCTACGAGCAGTACTTC. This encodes CASSQRPTIADSYEQYF.

CDR3 in DNA: TGTGCCAGCAGCCAGATCCGGGAGAACACCGGGGAGCTGTTTTTT. It specifies CASSQIRENTGELFF. V gene TRBV28 combines with J gene TRBJ2-2, with D possibly TRBD2 on 5 matching bases. Between the trimmed V and J ends, which lost 6 bases and 1 base, there was a span of 12 bases. Germline V lookup: CDR1 MDHEN, CDR2 SYDVKM. This CDR3 comprises 15 residues.

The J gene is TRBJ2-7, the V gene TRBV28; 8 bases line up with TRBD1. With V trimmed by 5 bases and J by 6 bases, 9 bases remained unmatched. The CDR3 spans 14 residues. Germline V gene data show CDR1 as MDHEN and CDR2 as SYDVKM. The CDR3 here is CASSKTGTGTEQYF. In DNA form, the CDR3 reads TGTGCCAGCAGTAAAACCGGGACAGGTACCGAGCAGTACTTC.

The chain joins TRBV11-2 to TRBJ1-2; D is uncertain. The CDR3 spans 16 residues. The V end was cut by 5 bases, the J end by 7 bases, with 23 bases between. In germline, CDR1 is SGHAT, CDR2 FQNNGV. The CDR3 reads CASSGLAGMLIGGYTF. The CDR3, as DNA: TGTGCCAGCAGCGGGCTAGCGGGGATGCTTATAGGTGGCTACACCTTC.

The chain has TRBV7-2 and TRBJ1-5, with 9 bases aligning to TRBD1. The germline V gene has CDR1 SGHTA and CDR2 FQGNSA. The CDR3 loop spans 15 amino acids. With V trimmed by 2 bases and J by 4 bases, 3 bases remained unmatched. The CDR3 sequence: CASSLSGTGNQPQHF. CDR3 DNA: TGTGCCAGCAGCTTATCTGGGACAGGGAATCAGCCCCAGCATTTT.

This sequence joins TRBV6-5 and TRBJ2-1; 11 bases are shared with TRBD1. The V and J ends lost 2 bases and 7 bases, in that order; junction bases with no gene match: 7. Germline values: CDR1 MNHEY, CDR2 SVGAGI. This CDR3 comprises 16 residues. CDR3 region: CASSYDWTGGSNEQFF. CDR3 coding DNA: TGTGCCAGCAGTTACGATTGGACAGGGGGCTCGAATGAGCAGTTCTTC.

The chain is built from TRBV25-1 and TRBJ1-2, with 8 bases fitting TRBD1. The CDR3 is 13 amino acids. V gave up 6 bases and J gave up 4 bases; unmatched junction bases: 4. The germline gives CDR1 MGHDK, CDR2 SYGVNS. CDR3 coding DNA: TGTGCCAGCAGGGAGACAGGGGTCTATGGCTACACCTTC. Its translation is CASRETGVYGYTF.

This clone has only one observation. CDR3 sequence reads: CASSKRDRGRDTQYF. The CDR3 DNA reads TGTGCCAGCAGCAAGAGGGACAGGGGGAGAGATACGCAGTATTTT. The chain recombines TRBV7-9 with TRBJ2-3, with 11 bases aligning to TRBD1. The germline V gene has CDR1 SEHNR and CDR2 FQNEAQ (reference sequence). This CDR3 is 15 amino acids long. V was clipped by 5 bases and J by 5 bases; unmatched bases: 6.

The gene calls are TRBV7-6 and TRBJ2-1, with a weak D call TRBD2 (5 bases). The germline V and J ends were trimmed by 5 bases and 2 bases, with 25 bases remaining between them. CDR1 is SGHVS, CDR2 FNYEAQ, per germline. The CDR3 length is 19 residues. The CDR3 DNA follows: TGTGCCAGCAGCACTACGGATCTTTTCGCGGGCGGACCCTACAATGAGCAGTTCTTC. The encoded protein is CASSTTDLFAGGPYNEQFF. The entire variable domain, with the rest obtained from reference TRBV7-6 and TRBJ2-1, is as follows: GAGVSQSPRYKVTKRGQDVALRCDPISGHVSLYWYRQALGQGPEFLTYFNYEAQQDKSGLPNDRFSAERPEGSISTLTIQRTEQRDSAMYRCASSTTDLFAGGPYNEQFFGPGTRLTVL.

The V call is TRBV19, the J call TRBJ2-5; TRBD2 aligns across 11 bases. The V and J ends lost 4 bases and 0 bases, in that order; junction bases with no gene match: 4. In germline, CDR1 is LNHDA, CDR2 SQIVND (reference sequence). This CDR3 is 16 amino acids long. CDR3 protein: CASSKGLAVYQETQYF. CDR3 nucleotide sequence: TGTGCCAGTAGTAAGGGACTAGCGGTATACCAAGAGACCCAGTACTTC.

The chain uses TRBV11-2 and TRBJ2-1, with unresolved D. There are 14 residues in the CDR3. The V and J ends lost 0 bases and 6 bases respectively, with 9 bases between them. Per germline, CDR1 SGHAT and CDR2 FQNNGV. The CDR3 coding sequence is TGTGCCAGCAGCTTAGATACCATATTCAATGAGCAGTTCTTC. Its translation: CASSLDTIFNEQFF.

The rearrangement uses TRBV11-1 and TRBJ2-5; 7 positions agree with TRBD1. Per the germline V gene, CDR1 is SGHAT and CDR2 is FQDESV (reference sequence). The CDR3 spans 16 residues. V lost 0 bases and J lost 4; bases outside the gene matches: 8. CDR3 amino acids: CASSLATQGHGETQYF. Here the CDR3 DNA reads TGTGCCAGCAGCTTAGCGACACAGGGGCACGGAGAGACCCAGTACTTC.

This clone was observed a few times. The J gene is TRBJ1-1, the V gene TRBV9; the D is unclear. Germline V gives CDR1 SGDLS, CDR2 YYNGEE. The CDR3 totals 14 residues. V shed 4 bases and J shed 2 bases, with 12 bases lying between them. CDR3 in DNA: TGTGCCAGCAGCCCGGGGATACTAAACACTGAAGCTTTCTTT. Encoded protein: CASSPGILNTEAFF.

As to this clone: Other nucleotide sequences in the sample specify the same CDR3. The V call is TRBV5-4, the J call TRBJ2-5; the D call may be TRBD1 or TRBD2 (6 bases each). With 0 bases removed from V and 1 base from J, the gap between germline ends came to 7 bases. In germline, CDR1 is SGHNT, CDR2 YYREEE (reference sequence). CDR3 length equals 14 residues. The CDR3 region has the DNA TGTGCCAGCAGCTTGGCGGGGGCCCAAGAGACCCAGTACTTC. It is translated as CASSLAGAQETQYF.

The CDR3 region has the DNA TGTGCCAGCAGTTTGGGGTCTGCTCGGAATCAGCCCCAGCATTTT. This gives the protein CASSLGSARNQPQHF. The V and J genes are TRBV27 and TRBJ1-5; D gene unclear. Deletions cut 3 bases from V and 4 bases from J, with 13 bases between. Germline V gives CDR1 MNHEY, CDR2 SMNVEV (reference sequence). The CDR3 is made up of 15 amino acids.